The 27 T cell receptor beta chains in this list originate from one sample, sequenced in a study of Graves' ophthalmopathy and Graves' hyperthyroidism. Beta-chain TCR CDR3 regions were amplified from RNA transcripts. The workflow started with a first-round RT-PCR run with HTBI primers and then moved on to a second-round multiplex PCR. TCRdb reprocessed the multiplex PCR reads via MiXCR and lists one record per CDR3 protein. The repertoire holds around 470,000 distinct CDR3 sequences, with around an eighth as singletons. The sequenced sample was blood. The source of these receptors is a woman in her twenties or thirties with Graves' ophthalmopathy.

At least ten counts were recorded for this clonotype. The V and J genes are TRBV12-3 or TRBV12-4 and TRBJ1-5; D is unclear. Trimming cost V 2 bases and J 5 bases, with 10 bases left between them. The CDR3 covers 14 residues. CDR3 DNA: TGTGCCAGCAGTTTACGGATAGGTGATCAGCCCCAGCATTTT. Residues: CASSLRIGDQPQHF.

V usage is TRBV20-1 and J usage is TRBJ2-7; D is perhaps TRBD1 (7 bases). V dropped 0 bases and J dropped 4 bases, with 16 bases sitting between them. The CDR3 contains 15 residues. Germline loops: CDR1 DFQATT, CDR2 SNEGSKA (reference sequence). The CDR3 protein is CSARESGGNAYEQYF. For the CDR3, the DNA is TGCAGTGCTAGAGAATCAGGGGGGAATGCGTACGAGCAGTACTTC.

V is TRBV12-3 or TRBV12-4 and J is TRBJ1-2, with 7 bases identical to TRBD1. The CDR3 loop spans 13 amino acids. V lost 7 bases, J lost 6 bases, and 8 bases stayed unmatched. The CDR3 DNA sequence: TGTGCCAGCACCGGGACAGTAGTAAATGGCTACACCTTC. Protein sequence: CASTGTVVNGYTF.

This clonotype was counted at least ten times. The chain combines TRBV10-1 with TRBJ1-2; 8 bases agree with TRBD1. The ends lost 4 bases at V and 4 bases at J; junction bases unmatched: 2. Germline CDR1 reads WNHNN; CDR2 reads SYGVQD (reference sequence). The CDR3 has 13 residues. The DNA of the CDR3 is TGCGCCAGCAGTGCGGGACAGGCCTATGGCTACACCTTC. Translated: CASSAGQAYGYTF.

This clonotype was detected many times. This chain joins TRBV27 and TRBJ2-7, with D maybe TRBD2 (6 bases). The V gene lost 5 bases and the J gene lost 4 bases, with 12 bases spanning the gap. This CDR3 is built from 13 residues. Germline CDR1 MNHEY, CDR2 SMNVEV (reference sequence). The CDR3: CASSRRARYEQYF. CDR3 in DNA: TGTGCCAGCAGTCGGAGGGCCCGGTACGAGCAGTACTTC.

This clonotype was observed at least ten times. The chain combines TRBV28 with TRBJ2-7, with TRBD2 matching 8 bases. The V gene end was trimmed by 5 bases and the J gene end by 3 bases; junction bases not matched to a gene: 6. The CDR3 has 14 amino acids. CDR1 and CDR2 from the germline V gene are MDHEN and SYDVKM. CDR3 amino acids: CASSPGLANYEQYF. CDR3 DNA: TGTGCCAGCAGTCCAGGACTAGCAAACTACGAGCAGTACTTC. Filled out from reference TRBV28 and TRBJ2-7, the complete variable domain reads DVKVTQSSRYLVKRTGEKVFLECVQDMDHENMFWYRQDPGLGLRLIYFSYDVKMKEKGDIPEGYSVSREKKERFSLILESASTNQTSMYLCASSPGLANYEQYFGPGTRLTVT.

The chain employs TRBV7-2 and TRBJ1-6; weak D call: TRBD1 (6 bases). The CDR3 has 13 amino acids. Germline CDR1 and CDR2: SGHTA and FQGNSA. Trimming cost V 2 bases and J 8 bases, with 7 bases left between them. Here the CDR3 DNA reads TGTGCCAGCAGCTTACGACAGGATTCACCCCTCCACTTT. Its translation: CASSLRQDSPLHF. Looking up the rest from reference TRBV7-2 and TRBJ1-6 gives the full variable domain: GAGVSQSPSNKVTEKGKDVELRCDPISGHTALYWYRQSLGQGLEFLIYFQGNSAPDKSGLPSDRFSAERTGGSVSTLTIQRTQQEDSAVYLCASSLRQDSPLHFGNGTRLTVT.

A few counts support this clonotype. Since a much larger clone is just one base distant, this may be a read error. The chain couples TRBV12-3 or TRBV12-4 to TRBJ2-2; D remains unclear. The CDR3 sequence is 13 residues long. Trimming stripped 7 bases from V and 3 bases from J, with 9 bases between. The CDR3 spells CASIETYTGELFF. The CDR3, as DNA: TGTGCCAGCATTGAGACCTACACCGGGGAGCTGTTTTTT.

This clonotype was detected ten times or more. This chain links TRBV10-1 with TRBJ2-5; TRBD1 matches 8 bases. This CDR3 comprises 17 residues. Germline V CDR1 and CDR2: WNHNN, SYGVQD (reference sequence). V lost 5 bases to trimming and J lost 5 bases; unmatched junction nucleotides: 16. In DNA, the CDR3 is TGCGCCAGCAGTACCGGGACAGGAGGCCCCCTTTCGGAGACCCAGTACTTC. This gives the protein CASSTGTGGPLSETQYF.

This clonotype was counted only a few times. The rearrangement uses TRBV6-1 and TRBJ1-1; 8 nucleotides agree with TRBD1. The CDR3 has 14 amino acids. With 6 bases clipped from V and 3 bases from J, the junction kept 6 bases outside the gene matches. Germline V gene data show CDR1 as MNHNS and CDR2 as SASEGT. As DNA, the CDR3 is TGTGCCAGCAGGGCCGGACAGGGTCACACTGAAGCTTTCTTT. Its translation: CASRAGQGHTEAFF.

This clonotype was recorded at least ten times. The V gene is TRBV7-9, the J gene TRBJ2-7; TRBD1 or TRBD2 may be the D gene (6 bases each). The V gene lost 8 bases and the J gene lost 3 bases, with 17 bases spanning the gap. This CDR3 comprises 14 residues. Germline CDR1 and CDR2: SEHNR and FQNEAQ (reference sequence). CDR3 loop: CASVPGARIYEQYF. DNA of the CDR3: TGTGCCAGCGTCCCGGGGGCCCGCATCTACGAGCAGTACTTC.

The rearrangement joins TRBV27 to TRBJ1-2; 7 bases align to TRBD1. V lost 6 bases and J lost 4; bases outside the gene matches: 8. The length of the CDR3 is 14 residues. CDR1 is MNHEY and CDR2 is SMNVEV in the germline V gene (reference sequence). CDR3 coding DNA: TGTGCCAGCAGCACAGGGGAGGAGGGCTATGGCTACACCTTC. It yields the protein CASSTGEEGYGYTF.

This clonotype was seen repeatedly, ten times or more. The chain uses TRBV12-3 or TRBV12-4 and TRBJ1-1; D unclear. This CDR3 spans 11 amino acids. The germline V and J ends were trimmed by 6 bases and 8 bases, with 10 bases remaining between them. CDR3 DNA: TGTGCCAGCAGCCACGACCGAGAAGCTTTCTTT. As protein: CASSHDREAFF.

This clonotype was recorded many times. The V call is TRBV12-5, the J call TRBJ1-1; perhaps TRBD1 as D (5 bases). The V gene lost 3 bases and the J gene lost 1 base, with 21 bases spanning the gap. This CDR3 is built from 18 residues. Per the germline V gene, CDR1 is LGHNT and CDR2 is FRNRAP. The CDR3 DNA reads as TGTGCTAGTGGTTTCGTCCCCGGGACCCAGGTCCCGAACACTGAAGCTTTCTTT. Protein sequence: CASGFVPGTQVPNTEAFF.

This clonotype was detected ten times or more. The J gene is TRBJ2-5, the V gene TRBV10-3, with D maybe TRBD1 (6 bases). The V and J ends lost 9 bases and 0 bases respectively, with 11 bases between them. CDR1 ENHRY and CDR2 SYGVKD come from the germline V gene. CDR3 length: 13 amino acids. The CDR3 nucleotides are TGTGCCATACGAAGGGGGTACCAAGAGACCCAGTACTTC. It yields the protein CAIRRGYQETQYF.

The sample holds many counts of this clonotype. V gene TRBV9 combines with J gene TRBJ1-2, with TRBD1 as a possible D gene (6 bases). Germline assignment: CDR1 SGDLS and CDR2 YYNGEE. The CDR3 covers 14 residues. Trimming cost V 4 bases and J 0 bases, with 10 bases left between them. This chain's CDR3 is CASSPGHPNYGYTF. CDR3 DNA: TGTGCCAGCAGCCCGGGACATCCTAACTATGGCTACACCTTC.

The chain carries TRBV6-5 and TRBJ1-1, with D unclear. V was pared by 4 bases and J by 0 bases, with 9 bases between. The CDR3 contains 14 residues. Germline V gene data show CDR1 as MNHEY and CDR2 as SVGAGI. CDR3 sequence: CASSSAGLNTEAFF. CDR3 DNA sequence: TGTGCCAGCAGTTCGGCTGGTCTGAACACTGAAGCTTTCTTT.

Only a few counts were recorded for this clonotype. The rearrangement joins TRBV28 to TRBJ2-7, with TRBD2 matching over 7 bases. CDR3 length: 14 residues. V lost 2 bases, J lost 4 bases, and 5 bases stayed unmatched. Germline V CDR1 and CDR2: MDHEN, SYDVKM. In DNA, the CDR3 is TGTGCCAGCAGTTTAGTGCCGGGGGGATACGAGCAGTACTTC. This codes for CASSLVPGGYEQYF. The variable domain in full, completed from reference TRBV28 and TRBJ2-7, reads DVKVTQSSRYLVKRTGEKVFLECVQDMDHENMFWYRQDPGLGLRLIYFSYDVKMKEKGDIPEGYSVSREKKERFSLILESASTNQTSMYLCASSLVPGGYEQYFGPGTRLTVT.

Many counts were recorded for this clonotype. The CDR3 DNA follows: TGTGCCAGCAGTCGCCATCTTAATGCGGGGACTGAAGCTTTCTTT. Encoded protein: CASSRHLNAGTEAFF. The chain joins TRBV6-1 to TRBJ1-1; D not certain. This CDR3 has 15 amino acids. V dropped 5 bases and J dropped 5 bases, with 18 bases sitting between them. CDR1 is MNHNS, CDR2 SASEGT, per germline.

The table lists this clonotype with many counts. V usage is TRBV28 and J usage is TRBJ2-5; TRBD1 matches at 7 bases. This CDR3 region has 15 residues. V shed 4 bases, J shed 5 bases, and the junction held 10 bases outside the gene matches. Germline CDR1 reads MDHEN; CDR2 reads SYDVKM. CDR3 bases: TGTGCCAGCAGTTACTACAGGGGCCAGCGGGAGACCCAGTACTTC. Amino acids: CASSYYRGQRETQYF.

In this sample, this clonotype turned up many times. The CDR3 reads CASSLGTYMSEQYF. CDR3 DNA sequence: TGTGCCAGCTCATTGGGGACGTACATGTCCGAGCAGTACTTC. This chain joins TRBV6-5 and TRBJ2-7; perhaps D is TRBD1 or TRBD2 (5 bases each). CDR3 length: 14 residues. V was shortened by 8 bases and J by 6 bases, with 20 bases between the two germline ends. Germline CDR1 and CDR2: MNHEY and SVGAGI.

There are many counts of this clonotype. This chain connects TRBV12-3 or TRBV12-4 to TRBJ1-3; TRBD1 is a possible D gene (6 bases). The CDR3 loop spans 14 amino acids. V was trimmed by 6 bases and J by 4 bases, leaving 13 bases between them. CDR3: CASSPQGRGNTIYF. CDR3 coding DNA: TGTGCCAGCAGCCCACAGGGTCGAGGAAACACCATATATTTT.

About this clonotype: Lacking the conserved final phenylalanine or tryptophan, this CDR3 likely reflects a read error. The chain carries TRBV4-2 and TRBJ2-7; D call uncertain. CDR3 length: 16 residues. Looked up from germline, CDR1 is LGHNA and CDR2 is YNFKEQ. Trimming shortened V by 0 bases and J by 2 bases, and 14 bases separated the two germline ends. CDR3: CASSQDGPGSTYEQYL. Written as DNA, the CDR3 is TGTGCCAGCAGCCAAGATGGCCCAGGTTCTACCTACGAGCAGTACCTC.

With respect to this clonotype: It may be a read error: a sequence one base away is much more abundant. This chain links TRBV12-3 or TRBV12-4 with TRBJ1-2; D uncertain. The CDR3 length is 12 residues. The CDR3: CASSFPGHGYIF. The CDR3 DNA sequence: TGTGCCAGCAGTTTCCCCGGGCATGGCTACATCTTC.

This clonotype came up many times. The chain recombines TRBV27 with TRBJ2-7; D might be TRBD1 or TRBD2, each matching 6 bases. Trimming shortened V by 10 bases and J by 6 bases, and 22 bases separated the two germline ends. The CDR3 loop spans 14 amino acids. Germline CDR1 and CDR2: MNHEY and SMNVEV (reference sequence). In DNA, the CDR3 is TGTGCCACCCGGGGGCGAGGGAGTCCCCGCGAGCAGTACTTC. Protein sequence: CATRGRGSPREQYF.

The table lists this clonotype with many counts. V usage is TRBV20-1 and J usage is TRBJ2-7, with a weak D call TRBD1 (6 bases). This CDR3 spans 16 amino acids. With 5 bases removed from V and 4 bases from J, the gap between germline ends came to 24 bases. Germline lookup yields CDR1 DFQATT and CDR2 SNEGSKA (reference sequence). CDR3 amino acids: CSAERADRTTGYEQYF. DNA for the CDR3: TGCAGTGCTGAGCGTGCCGACAGGACCACTGGGTACGAGCAGTACTTC.

Only a few counts were recorded for this clonotype. The V gene is TRBV18, the J gene TRBJ1-2; TRBD1 aligns across 9 bases. In germline, CDR1 is KGHSH, CDR2 LQKENI. The CDR3 length is 16 residues. Trimming cost V 5 bases and J 3 bases; bases outside gene matches: 10. The CDR3, as DNA: TGTGCCAGCTCAACCCTCCCGGACAGGGGTCACTATGGCTACACCTTC. Its translation is CASSTLPDRGHYGYTF.